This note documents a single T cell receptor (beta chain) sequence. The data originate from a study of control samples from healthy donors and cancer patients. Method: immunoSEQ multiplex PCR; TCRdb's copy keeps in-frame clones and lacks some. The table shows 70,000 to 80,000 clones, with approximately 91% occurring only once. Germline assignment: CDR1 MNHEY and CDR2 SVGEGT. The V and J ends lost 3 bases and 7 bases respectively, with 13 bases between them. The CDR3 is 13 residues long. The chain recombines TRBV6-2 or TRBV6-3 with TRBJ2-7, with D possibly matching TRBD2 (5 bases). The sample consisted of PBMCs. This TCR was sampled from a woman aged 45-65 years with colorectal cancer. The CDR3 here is CASSYTSLGEQYV. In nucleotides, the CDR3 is TGTGCCAGCAGTTATACTAGTCTCGGGGAGCAGTACGTC.